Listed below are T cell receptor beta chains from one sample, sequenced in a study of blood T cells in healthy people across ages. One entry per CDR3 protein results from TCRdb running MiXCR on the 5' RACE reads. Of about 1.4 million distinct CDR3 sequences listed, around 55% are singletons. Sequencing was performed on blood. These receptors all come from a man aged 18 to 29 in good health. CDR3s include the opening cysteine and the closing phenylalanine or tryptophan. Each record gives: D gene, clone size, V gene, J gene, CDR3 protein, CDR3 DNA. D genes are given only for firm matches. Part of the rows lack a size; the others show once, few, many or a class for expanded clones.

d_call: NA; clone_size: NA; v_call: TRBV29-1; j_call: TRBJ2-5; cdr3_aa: CSAGAGETQYF; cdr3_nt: TGCAGCGCCGGAGCCGGAGAGACCCAGTACTTC
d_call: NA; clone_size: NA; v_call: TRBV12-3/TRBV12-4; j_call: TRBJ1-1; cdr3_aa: CASSFRTWDTEAFF; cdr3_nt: TGTGCCAGCAGTTTCCGGACATGGGACACTGAAGCTTTCTTT
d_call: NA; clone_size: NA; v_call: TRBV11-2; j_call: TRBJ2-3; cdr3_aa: CASSRYEGTQYF; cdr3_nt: TGTGCCAGCAGCCGATACGAGGGGACGCAGTATTTT
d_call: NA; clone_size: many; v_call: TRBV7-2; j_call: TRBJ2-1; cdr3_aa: CASSPRGGQSLSDEQFF; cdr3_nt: TGTGCCAGCAGCCCAAGAGGTGGACAGTCCCTTAGCGATGAGCAGTTCTTC
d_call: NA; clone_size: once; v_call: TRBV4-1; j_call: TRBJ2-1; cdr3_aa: CASSPPLEELTYNEQFF; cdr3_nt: TGCGCCAGCAGCCCTCCACTGGAAGAGTTAACCTACAATGAGCAGTTCTTC
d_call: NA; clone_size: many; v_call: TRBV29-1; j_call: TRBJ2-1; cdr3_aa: CSAIPQSSYNEQFF; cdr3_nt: TGCAGCGCCATCCCTCAGAGCTCCTACAATGAGCAGTTCTTC
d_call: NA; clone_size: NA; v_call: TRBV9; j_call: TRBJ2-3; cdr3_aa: CASSVSRDKEGDTQYF; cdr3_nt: TGTGCCAGCAGCGTATCGAGGGACAAAGAAGGAGATACGCAGTATTTT
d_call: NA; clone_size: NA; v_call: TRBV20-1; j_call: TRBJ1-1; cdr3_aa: CSARIGSRGTEAFF; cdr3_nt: TGCAGTGCAAGAATAGGCAGTCGTGGCACTGAAGCTTTCTTT
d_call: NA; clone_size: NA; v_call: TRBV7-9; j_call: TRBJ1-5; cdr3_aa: CASSVGGAGNQPQHF; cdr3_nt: TGTGCCAGCAGCGTTGGGGGCGCGGGCAATCAGCCCCAGCATTTT
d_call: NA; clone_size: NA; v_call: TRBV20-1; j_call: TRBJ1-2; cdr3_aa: CSAIYYGYTF; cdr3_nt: TGCAGTGCTATCTACTATGGCTACACCTTC
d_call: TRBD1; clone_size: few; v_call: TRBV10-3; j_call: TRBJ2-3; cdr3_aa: CAISESNSGTGLADTQYF; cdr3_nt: TGTGCCATCAGTGAGTCGAATTCGGGGACAGGGCTCGCAGATACGCAGTATTTT